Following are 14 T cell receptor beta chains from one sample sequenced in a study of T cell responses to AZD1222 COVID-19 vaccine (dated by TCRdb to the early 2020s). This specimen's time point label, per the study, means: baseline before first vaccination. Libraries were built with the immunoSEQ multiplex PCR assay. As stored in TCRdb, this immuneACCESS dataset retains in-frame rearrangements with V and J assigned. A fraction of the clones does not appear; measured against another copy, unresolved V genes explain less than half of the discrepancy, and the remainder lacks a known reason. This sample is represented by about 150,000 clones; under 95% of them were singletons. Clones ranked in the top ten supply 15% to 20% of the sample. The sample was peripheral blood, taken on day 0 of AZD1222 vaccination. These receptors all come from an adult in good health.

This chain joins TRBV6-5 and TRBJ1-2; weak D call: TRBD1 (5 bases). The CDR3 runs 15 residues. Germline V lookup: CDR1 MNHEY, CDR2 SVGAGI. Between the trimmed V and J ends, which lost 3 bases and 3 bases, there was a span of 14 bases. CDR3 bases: TGTGCCAGCAGTTATGACCGAAAAGGGGACTATGGCTACACCTTC. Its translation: CASSYDRKGDYGYTF.

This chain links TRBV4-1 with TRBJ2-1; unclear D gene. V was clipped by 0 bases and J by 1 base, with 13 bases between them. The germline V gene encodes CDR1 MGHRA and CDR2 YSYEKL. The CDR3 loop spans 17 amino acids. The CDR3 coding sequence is TGCGCCAGCAGCCAAGATAGAGTAACCCCATCCTACAATGAGCAGTTCTTC. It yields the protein CASSQDRVTPSYNEQFF.

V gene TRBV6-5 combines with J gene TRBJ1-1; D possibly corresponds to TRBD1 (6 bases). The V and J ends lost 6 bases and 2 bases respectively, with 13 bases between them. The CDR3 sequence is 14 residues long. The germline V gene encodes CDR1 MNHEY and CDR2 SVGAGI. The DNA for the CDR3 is TGTGCCAGCAGAAAGGACAGCGCCAACACTGAAGCTTTCTTT. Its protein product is CASRKDSANTEAFF.

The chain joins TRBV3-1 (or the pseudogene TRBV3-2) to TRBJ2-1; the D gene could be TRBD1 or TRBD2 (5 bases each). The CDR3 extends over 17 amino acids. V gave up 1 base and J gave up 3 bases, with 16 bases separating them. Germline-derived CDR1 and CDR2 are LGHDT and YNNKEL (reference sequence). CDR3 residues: CASSQGRGARYYNEQFF. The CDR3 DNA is TGTGCCAGCAGCCAAGGTCGAGGGGCTCGGTACTACAATGAGCAGTTCTTC.

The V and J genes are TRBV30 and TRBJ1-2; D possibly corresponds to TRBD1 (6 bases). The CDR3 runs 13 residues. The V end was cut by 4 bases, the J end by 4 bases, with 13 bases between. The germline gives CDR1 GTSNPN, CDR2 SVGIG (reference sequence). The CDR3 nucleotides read TGTGCCTGGAAATGGGGGGCATCCTATGGCTACACCTTC. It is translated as CAWKWGASYGYTF.

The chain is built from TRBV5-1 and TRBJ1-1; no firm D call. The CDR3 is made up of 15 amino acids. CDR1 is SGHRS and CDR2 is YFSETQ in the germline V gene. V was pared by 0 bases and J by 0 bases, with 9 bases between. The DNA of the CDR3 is TGCGCCAGCAGCTTGGGTCGCGCCTTGAACACTGAAGCTTTCTTT. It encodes CASSLGRALNTEAFF.

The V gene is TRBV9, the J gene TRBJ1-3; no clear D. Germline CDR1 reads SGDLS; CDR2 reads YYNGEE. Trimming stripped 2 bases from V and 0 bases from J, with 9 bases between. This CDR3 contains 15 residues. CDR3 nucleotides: TGTGCCAGCAGCGTCGCCCCCACCTCTGGAAACACCATATATTTT. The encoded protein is CASSVAPTSGNTIYF.

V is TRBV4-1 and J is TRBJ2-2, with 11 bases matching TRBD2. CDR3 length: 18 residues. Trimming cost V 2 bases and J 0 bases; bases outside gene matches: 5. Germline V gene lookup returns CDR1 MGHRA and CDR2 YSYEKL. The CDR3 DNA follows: TGCGCCAGCAGCCAACCACTAGCGGGAGTGTCGAACACCGGGGAGCTGTTTTTT. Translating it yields CASSQPLAGVSNTGELFF.

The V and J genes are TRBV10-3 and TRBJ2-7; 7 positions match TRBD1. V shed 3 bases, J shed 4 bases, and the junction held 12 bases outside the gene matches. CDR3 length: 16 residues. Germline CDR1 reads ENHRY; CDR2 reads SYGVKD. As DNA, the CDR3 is TGTGCCATCAGTGACTCGGGACAGTTAGTCTTGTACGAGCAGTACTTC. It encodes CAISDSGQLVLYEQYF.

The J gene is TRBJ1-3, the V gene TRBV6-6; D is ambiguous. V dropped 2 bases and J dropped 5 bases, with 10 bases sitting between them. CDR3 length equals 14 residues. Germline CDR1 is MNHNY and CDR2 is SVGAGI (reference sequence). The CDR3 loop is CASSYAESRNTIYF. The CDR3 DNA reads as TGTGCCAGCAGTTACGCCGAATCTAGAAACACCATATATTTT.

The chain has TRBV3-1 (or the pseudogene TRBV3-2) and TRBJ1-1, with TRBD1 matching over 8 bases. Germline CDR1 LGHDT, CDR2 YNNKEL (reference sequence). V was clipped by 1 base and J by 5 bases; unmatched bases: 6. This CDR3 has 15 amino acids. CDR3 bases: TGTGCCAGCAGCCAAGGACAGGGGTTAGGGACTGAAGCTTTCTTT. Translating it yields CASSQGQGLGTEAFF.

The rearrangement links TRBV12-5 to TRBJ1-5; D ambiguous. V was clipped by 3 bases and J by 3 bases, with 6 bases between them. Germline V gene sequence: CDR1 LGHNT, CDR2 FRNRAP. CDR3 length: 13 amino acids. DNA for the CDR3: TGTGCTAGTGGTTTACTTGTCAATCAGCCCCAGCATTTT. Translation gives CASGLLVNQPQHF.

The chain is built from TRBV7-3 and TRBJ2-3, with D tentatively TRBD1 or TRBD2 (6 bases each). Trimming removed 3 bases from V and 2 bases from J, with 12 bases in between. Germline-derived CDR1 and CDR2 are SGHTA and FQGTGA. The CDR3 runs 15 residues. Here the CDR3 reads CASSFLGGHTDTQYF. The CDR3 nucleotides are TGTGCCAGCAGCTTCTTGGGGGGACACACAGATACGCAGTATTTT. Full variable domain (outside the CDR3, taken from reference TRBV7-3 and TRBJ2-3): GAGVSQTPSNKVTEKGKYVELRCDPISGHTALYWYRQSLGQGPEFLIYFQGTGAADDSGLPNDRFFAVRPEGSVSTLKIQRTERGDSAVYLCASSFLGGHTDTQYFGPGTRLTVL.

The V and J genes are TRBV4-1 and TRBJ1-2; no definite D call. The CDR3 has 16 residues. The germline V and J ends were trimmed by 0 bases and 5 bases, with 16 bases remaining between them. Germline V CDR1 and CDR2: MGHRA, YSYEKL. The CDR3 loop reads CASSQDFRVMRYGYTF. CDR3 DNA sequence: TGCGCCAGCAGCCAAGATTTCCGGGTGATGAGGTATGGCTACACCTTC.